These 27 T cell receptor beta chains were all obtained from the same sample, sequenced in a study of T-cell reconstitution after alpha-beta-depleted transplantation in children. Unique molecular identifiers were incorporated when the TCRbeta library was constructed. TCRdb independently ran MiXCR on the PCR reads; one entry per CDR3 protein. The profile shows more than 85,000 distinct CDR3 sequences, 4.5% to 7.5% of them singletons. This specimen was PBMCs, mostly from graft donor cells, taken 60 days after TCRalphabeta/CD19-depleted stem cell transplant. The receptors shown here come from a female patient between 2 and 15 years old who had a stem cell transplant for Fanconi anemia, so the T cells may come from the graft donor.

The V and J genes are TRBV6-1 and TRBJ1-2; the match to TRBD1 covers 7 bases. This CDR3 spans 14 amino acids. Looked up from germline, CDR1 is MNHNS and CDR2 is SASEGT. V shed 5 bases and J 7 bases; nucleotides not matched to a gene: 10. In nucleotides, the CDR3 is TGTGCCAGCAGTAGGGGGCTTAATGTCTTTGGCTACACCTTC. The encoded protein is CASSRGLNVFGYTF.

This clonotype was detected many times. This chain joins TRBV5-1 and TRBJ2-1, with D possibly TRBD2 on 6 matching bases. CDR1 is SGHRS and CDR2 is YFSETQ in the germline V gene. CDR3 size: 14 residues. The V end lost 6 bases, the J end lost 1 base, and 11 bases lay between the germline ends. The CDR3 region is CASMLAGSYNEQFF. The CDR3 DNA sequence: TGCGCCAGCATGTTGGCGGGGTCCTACAATGAGCAGTTCTTC.

The V call is TRBV11-2, the J call TRBJ2-7; 9 bases agree with TRBD2. Germline CDR1 SGHAT, CDR2 FQNNGV. The CDR3 consists of 17 residues. Trimming cost V 2 bases and J 6 bases; bases outside gene matches: 14. The CDR3 nucleotides are TGTGCCAGCAGCTTACTGTCCCTAGCGGGGTCACAAGCCGAGCAGTACTTC. As protein: CASSLLSLAGSQAEQYF.

This clonotype was seen many times. The chain carries TRBV12-3 or TRBV12-4 and TRBJ2-1, with TRBD2 matching 11 bases. This CDR3 spans 16 amino acids. The J segment lost 4 bases and the V segment lost 5 bases, leaving 7 bases of the junction unmatched. CDR3 nucleotides: TGTGCCAGCAGTCCCCGACTAGCGGGGCAATACAATGAGCAGTTCTTC. Encoded protein: CASSPRLAGQYNEQFF.

This clonotype was counted many times. The chain combines TRBV9 with TRBJ2-1; 7 nucleotides match TRBD2. The CDR3 is 16 residues long. V lost 4 bases and J lost 0; bases outside the gene matches: 7. Germline lookup yields CDR1 SGDLS and CDR2 YYNGEE. CDR3 residues: CASSPRGVSSYNEQFF. The CDR3 DNA follows: TGTGCCAGCAGCCCCCGGGGGGTGAGCTCCTACAATGAGCAGTTCTTC.

This clonotype showed up many times. The chain joins TRBV5-1 to TRBJ2-3; 8 nucleotides line up with TRBD2. Looked up from germline, CDR1 is SGHRS and CDR2 is YFSETQ. V lost 4 bases, J lost 6 bases, and 13 bases stayed unmatched. The CDR3 totals 16 residues. This CDR3 is CASSALGGASFDTQYF. DNA for the CDR3: TGCGCCAGCAGCGCACTCGGGGGGGCAAGCTTCGATACGCAGTATTTT.

Only a few counts were recorded for this clonotype. The chain joins TRBV3-1 to TRBJ2-1; tentatively, D is TRBD2 (6 bases). Trimming stripped 1 base from V and 6 bases from J, with 13 bases between. Germline lookup yields CDR1 LGHDT and CDR2 YNNKEL (reference sequence). The CDR3 totals 15 residues. CDR3 coding DNA: TGTGCCAGCAGCCAAGCACCGGGAGCTGGCAATGAGCAGTTCTTC. Protein product: CASSQAPGAGNEQFF.

CDR3 sequence: CASSLTPGGDTQYF. In nucleotides, the CDR3 is TGCGCCAGCAGCCTCACCCCAGGGGGGGATACGCAGTATTTT. The V call is TRBV5-1, the J call TRBJ2-3, with a tentative D call TRBD1 (7 bases). From germline, CDR1 is SGHRS and CDR2 YFSETQ. The CDR3 consists of 14 residues. Trimming cost V 4 bases and J 6 bases, with 15 bases left between them.

This clonotype occurred a few times. The chain carries TRBV9 and TRBJ2-7, with D perhaps matching TRBD1 (6 bases). Germline lookup yields CDR1 SGDLS and CDR2 YYNGEE. The V and J ends lost 0 bases and 2 bases respectively, with 12 bases between them. The CDR3 totals 15 residues. DNA for the CDR3: TGTGCCAGCAGCGTAGCAGGGGATGGTGCCTACGAGCAGTACTTC. Its translation: CASSVAGDGAYEQYF. Supplemented by reference TRBV9 and TRBJ2-7, the full variable domain reads DSGVTQTPKHLITATGQRVTLRCSPRSGDLSVYWYQQSLDQGLQFLIQYYNGEERAKGNILERFSAQQFPDLHSELNLSSLELGDSALYFCASSVAGDGAYEQYFGPGTRLTVT.

In this sample, this clonotype turned up many times. V gene TRBV7-8 combines with J gene TRBJ2-3, with 7 positions matching TRBD2. V trimming: 2 bases; J trimming: 2 bases; junction bases outside the gene matches: 7. The germline CDR1 and CDR2 sequences are SGHVS and FQNEAQ. The CDR3 runs to 16 residues. This CDR3 reads CASSLLRLAPTDTQYF. The CDR3 nucleotides are TGTGCCAGCAGCTTACTCCGACTAGCCCCCACAGATACGCAGTATTTT.

This clonotype was observed at least ten times. This CDR3 is CASSLPTVYQPQHF. CDR3 DNA: TGTGCCAGCAGTTTACCGACAGTGTATCAGCCCCAGCATTTT. The chain is built from TRBV28 and TRBJ1-5, with a weak D call TRBD1 (5 bases). Trimming cost V 2 bases and J 5 bases, with 10 bases left between them. Germline lookup yields CDR1 MDHEN and CDR2 SYDVKM. The CDR3 runs to 14 residues.

This clonotype was detected ten times or more. The chain joins TRBV5-1 to TRBJ1-1, with D maybe TRBD1 (6 bases). CDR3 length equals 14 residues. Trimming left V 1 base short and J 1 base short, with 8 bases between. Germline assignment: CDR1 SGHRS and CDR2 YFSETQ. CDR3 sequence (DNA): TGCGCCAGCAGCTTGACCAGGGGGAACACTGAAGCTTTCTTT. Its protein is CASSLTRGNTEAFF.

This clonotype was observed at least ten times. The gene calls are TRBV7-2 and TRBJ2-1; the match to TRBD2 covers 8 bases. The length of the CDR3 is 15 residues. Germline assignment: CDR1 SGHTA and CDR2 FQGNSA. The V segment lost 1 base and the J segment 5 bases; nucleotides outside the gene matches: 4. The CDR3: CASSLVTSGHNEQFF. The DNA of the CDR3 is TGTGCCAGCAGCTTAGTAACTAGCGGACACAATGAGCAGTTCTTC.

This clonotype showed up many times. The V and J genes are TRBV3-1 and TRBJ2-3; TRBD1 matches 9 bases. The germline V gene has CDR1 LGHDT and CDR2 YNNKEL (reference sequence). The CDR3 has 18 residues. V shed 1 base and J 5 bases; nucleotides not matched to a gene: 13. CDR3 residues: CASSQGFPGQGGIDTQYF. CDR3 nucleotide sequence: TGTGCCAGCAGCCAAGGTTTCCCGGGACAGGGTGGAATAGATACGCAGTATTTT.

This clonotype was observed at least ten times. The V and J genes are TRBV11-1 and TRBJ2-5; D is undetermined. CDR3 length: 12 amino acids. The germline V and J ends were trimmed by 1 base and 5 bases, with 5 bases remaining between them. Looked up from germline, CDR1 is SGHAT and CDR2 is FQDESV (reference sequence). The chain's CDR3 is CASSLVIETQYF. The CDR3 region has the DNA TGTGCCAGCAGCTTAGTAATCGAGACCCAGTACTTC.

This chain uses TRBV11-2 with TRBJ2-3; the match to TRBD2 covers 10 bases. Germline CDR1 is SGHAT and CDR2 is FQNNGV. The CDR3 is 18 amino acids. With 1 base clipped from V and 2 bases from J, the junction kept 9 bases outside the gene matches. CDR3 in DNA: TGTGCCAGCAGCTTAGGAAGGTTAGCGGGAGGATTCACAGATACGCAGTATTTT. This encodes CASSLGRLAGGFTDTQYF. The complete variable domain, with remaining parts taken from reference TRBV11-2 and TRBJ2-3, reads EAGVAQSPRYKIIEKRQSVAFWCNPISGHATLYWYQQILGQGPKLLIQFQNNGVVDDSQLPKDRFSAERLKGVDSTLKIQPAKLEDSAVYLCASSLGRLAGGFTDTQYFGPGTRLTVL.

CDR3 residues: CASSQSYEQFF. The CDR3 DNA is TGTGCCAGCAGCCAATCATATGAGCAGTTCTTC. V usage is TRBV3-1 and J usage is TRBJ2-1; D is uncertain. The CDR3 is 11 amino acids. Germline-derived CDR1 and CDR2 are LGHDT and YNNKEL (reference sequence). Between the trimmed V and J ends, which lost 2 bases and 8 bases, there was a span of 4 bases.

This clonotype was detected a few times. The chain recombines TRBV7-9 with TRBJ2-2; possible D gene TRBD2, 6 bases. The CDR3 covers 13 residues. Trimming took off 7 bases at V and 7 bases at J, with 13 bases between the two ends. The germline V gene has CDR1 SEHNR and CDR2 FQNEAQ (reference sequence). Written as DNA, the CDR3 is TGTGCCAGCACCCGGCGGGATGACGGGGAGCTGTTTTTT. Amino acids: CASTRRDDGELFF.

This clonotype was recorded at least ten times. The V gene is TRBV7-9, the J gene TRBJ2-4; a weak D match, TRBD1 (5 bases). The CDR3 runs 14 residues. Trimming pared 5 bases from V and 2 bases from J, leaving 10 bases between. CDR1 is SEHNR and CDR2 is FQNEAQ in the germline V gene (reference sequence). This chain's CDR3 is CASSPRETKNIQYF. The CDR3 region has the DNA TGTGCCAGCAGCCCCAGGGAAACCAAAAACATTCAGTACTTC.

This clonotype has a count of ten or more. This chain uses TRBV5-1 with TRBJ2-1; 10 positions match TRBD2. Germline CDR1 and CDR2: SGHRS and YFSETQ. Trimming at V came to 0 bases and at J to 5 bases, leaving 8 bases not matched to a gene. This CDR3 contains 17 residues. CDR3 in DNA: TGCGCCAGCAGCTTGGCCGCGACTAGCGGGTTACACAATGAGCAGTTCTTC. Its protein is CASSLAATSGLHNEQFF.

This clonotype turned up a few times. The chain employs TRBV4-2 and TRBJ2-4, with D uncertain. The germline V gene encodes CDR1 LGHNA and CDR2 YNFKEQ. The CDR3 has 16 residues. Trimming cost V 1 base and J 5 bases, with 15 bases left between them. CDR3 nucleotides: TGTGCCAGCAGCCAAGGCGCAGGCGTGGTCGAAAACATTCAGTACTTC. It specifies CASSQGAGVVENIQYF.

In its sample, this clonotype was seen many times. This chain joins TRBV20-1 and TRBJ2-7; 12 bases are a match to TRBD2. Trimming took 1 base from V and 4 from J; bases not matched to a gene: 8. CDR1 and CDR2 (germline): DFQATT, SNEGSKA (reference sequence). The CDR3 runs to 16 residues. The CDR3 nucleotides are TGCAGTGCTAGAGGTTTCTTGACTAGCGGGAGTTACGAGCAGTACTTC. This gives the protein CSARGFLTSGSYEQYF.

The chain couples TRBV27 to TRBJ2-7; the D gene is possibly TRBD2 (6 bases). The germline V and J ends were trimmed by 5 bases and 2 bases, with 19 bases remaining between them. Germline CDR1 MNHEY, CDR2 SMNVEV (reference sequence). The CDR3 is 16 amino acids. CDR3 sequence (DNA): TGTGCCAGCAGTCCTGCTCGCGGGACGGGAGCCTACGAGCAGTACTTC. Translating gives CASSPARGTGAYEQYF.

This clonotype occurred many times. This chain uses TRBV29-1 with TRBJ2-1; 12 bases are shared with TRBD2. CDR3 length: 14 residues. Looked up from germline, CDR1 is SQVTM and CDR2 is ANQGSEA. After removal of 4 bases from V and 9 bases from J, the junction contained 7 bases not matched to a gene. The DNA of the CDR3 is TGCAGCGTTGCGGTCCTAGCGGGAGGGGGTGAGCAGTTCTTC. Protein sequence: CSVAVLAGGGEQFF.

V is TRBV5-3 and J is TRBJ1-1; tentatively, D is TRBD1 (5 bases). TRBV5-3 is treated as an ORF (open reading frame) with a function not yet certain. CDR3 length equals 16 residues. Trimming shortened V by 0 bases and J by 6 bases, and 18 bases separated the two germline ends. CDR3 residues: CARSLERGRGGAEAFF. CDR3 coding DNA: TGTGCCAGAAGCTTGGAAAGAGGTAGGGGAGGGGCTGAAGCTTTCTTT.

This clonotype was seen ten or more times. The V gene is TRBV5-1, the J gene TRBJ2-5, with D possibly matching TRBD1 (5 bases). The CDR3 contains 12 residues. Trimming left V 2 bases short and J 5 bases short, with 7 bases between. Germline CDR1 is SGHRS and CDR2 is YFSETQ. CDR3 bases: TGCGCCAGCAGCTTATCAGGGGAGACCCAGTACTTC. Its translation is CASSLSGETQYF.

A note on this clonotype: The junction differs from germline at one of its ends, possibly a read error. DNA of the CDR3: TGTGCCAGCAGCGTAGAGGGCCGGGCCCAGCACTTC. Its protein product is CASSVEGRAQHF. The rearrangement uses TRBV9 and TRBJ2-5, with D uncertain. This CDR3 comprises 12 residues. From germline, CDR1 is SGDLS and CDR2 YYNGEE.